These 4 T cell receptor beta chains came from one sample sequenced in a study of shared clonotypes between healthy human individuals. Produced via immunoSEQ multiplex PCR; TCRdb's table is partial and in-frame only. The profile shows around 690,000 clones, about nine tenths of them singletons. The sequenced sample was memory CD8+ T cells from PBMCs. Regarding subset: CD45RO+ cells pooled with CCR7-negative TemRA cells. The receptors were sampled from a man aged 18 to 30 in good health. Some clones in this sample may be carry-over from other donors' samples.

The chain links TRBV4-2 to TRBJ2-5, with D unclear. V was trimmed by 2 bases and J by 4 bases, leaving 11 bases between them. The CDR3 is 14 residues long. The germline CDR1 and CDR2 sequences are LGHNA and YNFKEQ. The CDR3: CASSQPGGGETQYF. The CDR3 DNA sequence: TGTGCCAGCAGCCAACCTGGTGGCGGAGAGACCCAGTACTTC.

V is TRBV5-3 and J is TRBJ2-2; D may be TRBD2 (5 bases). TRBV5-3 is filed as an ORF, its function uncertain. Trimming pared 10 bases from V and 6 bases from J, leaving 22 bases between. The CDR3 extends over 15 amino acids. Here the CDR3 DNA reads TGTGCCCGAATGGAGGCCCGAAGCCCCCCCGGGGAGCTGTTTTTT. It specifies CARMEARSPPGELFF.

The V and J genes are TRBV6-1 and TRBJ2-7; D remains ambiguous. The V end was cut by 4 bases, the J end by 0 bases, with 7 bases between. Germline values: CDR1 MNHNS, CDR2 SASEGT. The CDR3 length is 13 residues. The CDR3: CASSAYSSYEQYF. The CDR3 bases are TGTGCCAGCAGTGCTTACTCCTCCTACGAGCAGTACTTC.

The chain couples TRBV27 to TRBJ2-1, with D unresolved. Trimming left V 6 bases short and J 4 bases short, with 16 bases between. Germline CDR1 MNHEY, CDR2 SMNVEV (reference sequence). The CDR3 runs 15 residues. CDR3 sequence: CASSLDSNTYNEQFF. The CDR3 nucleotides are TGTGCCAGCAGCCTCGACTCGAATACTTACAATGAGCAGTTCTTC.